This T cell receptor (beta chain) was recovered during a study of blood T cell repertoires in COVID-19. About the research overall: Samples representing acute and convalescent COVID-19 were sourced from the United States, Italy and Spain. PBMCs, B-cell-depleted T cells, or T cells provided the cDNA or gDNA that made up the material.

The V and J ends lost 3 bases and 1 base respectively, with 11 bases between them. Germline V lookup: CDR1 SGDLS, CDR2 YYNGEE. The length of the CDR3 is 14 residues. In the original analysis: Amplifying reference gene primers gave estimates of nucleated cell counts. Profiling relied on immunoSEQ multiplex PCR, and the TCRdb table lists in-frame clones only, not all of them. V, J and clone size are taken as reported in that table, and D and trimming were inferred from the DNA itself. The table includes over 100,000 clones, around 88% detected once. This TCR was recovered from a man over 45 with acute or convalescent COVID-19. The chain couples TRBV9 to TRBJ2-7; possibly TRBD1 for D (6 bases). The sample comprised peripheral blood. In DNA form, the CDR3 reads TGTGCCAGCAGCGCTACCACAGGGTCCTACGAGCAGTACTTC. It yields the protein CASSATTGSYEQYF. The full variable domain, its missing parts supplied by reference TRBV9 and TRBJ2-7, is DSGVTQTPKHLITATGQRVTLRCSPRSGDLSVYWYQQSLDQGLQFLIQYYNGEERAKGNILERFSAQQFPDLHSELNLSSLELGDSALYFCASSATTGSYEQYFGPGTRLTVT.